The 24 T cell receptor beta chains reported below all come from one sample, sequenced in a study of blood T cell repertoires in COVID-19 (TCRdb year 2020). Library creation used the immunoSEQ multiplex PCR assay. The table comes from immuneACCESS by way of TCRdb, which keeps in-frame sequences with V and J called. Part of the clones is missing from these tables; in studies checked, under half for an unresolved V gene and the rest for unknown reasons. The sample has about 330,000 clones on record, around 87% of them singletons. The ten largest clonotypes hold 5.3% of the sample. Sequenced: PBMCs or T cells enriched from blood (not recorded which). These receptors came from a woman between 25 and 40 years old who had recovered from COVID-19.

This chain joins TRBV7-3 and TRBJ2-1; 12 bases align to TRBD2. Germline V CDR1 and CDR2: SGHTA, FQGTGA. With V trimmed by 5 bases and J by 8 bases, 7 bases remained unmatched. The CDR3 consists of 15 residues. The CDR3 loop is CASSLAGGPEYEQFF. CDR3 nucleotides: TGTGCCAGCAGCCTAGCGGGGGGGCCAGAGTATGAGCAGTTCTTC.

This chain joins TRBV2 and TRBJ2-1; TRBD2 matches at 8 bases. The CDR3 loop spans 15 amino acids. Germline assignment: CDR1 SNHLY and CDR2 FYNNEI. Trimming removed 7 bases from V and 7 bases from J; junction bases left unmatched: 12. CDR3 amino acids: CASTDRGGLRNEQFF. DNA of the CDR3: TGTGCCAGCACAGATCGGGGGGGCCTTAGAAATGAGCAGTTCTTC.

V and J are TRBV6-5 and TRBJ1-2; no clear D. The CDR3 totals 10 residues. Germline V lookup: CDR1 MNHEY, CDR2 SVGAGI. V was shortened by 9 bases and J by 5 bases, with 7 bases between the two germline ends. This CDR3 reads CASLYYGYTF. CDR3 coding DNA: TGTGCCAGTCTTTATTATGGCTACACCTTC.

Note on this clone: Different DNA sequences within this sample yield the same CDR3. The chain recombines TRBV18 with TRBJ2-7; TRBD1 aligns across 7 bases. Germline-derived CDR1 and CDR2 are KGHSH and LQKENI. V gave up 2 bases and J gave up 2 bases; unmatched junction bases: 0. The CDR3 extends over 13 amino acids. CDR3 coding DNA: TGTGCCAGCTCACCAGGGACAGCCTACGAGCAGTACTTC. It codes for CASSPGTAYEQYF.

This chain connects TRBV11-2 to TRBJ2-5, with a possible D match to TRBD1 (6 bases). V gave up 5 bases and J gave up 6 bases, with 19 bases separating them. The CDR3 spans 15 residues. Germline V lookup: CDR1 SGHAT, CDR2 FQNNGV. In DNA form, the CDR3 reads TGTGCCAGCAGCCACCAGGGGCGGGCCAGACAGACCCAGTACTTC. Translating gives CASSHQGRARQTQYF.

This clone was seen repeatedly, ten times or more. This chain uses TRBV5-1 with TRBJ2-7; no reliable D call. The CDR3 runs to 13 residues. V lost 4 bases and J lost 1, with 9 bases in between. CDR1 and CDR2 from the germline V gene are SGHRS and YFSETQ. CDR3 DNA sequence: TGCGCCAGCAGCCCAGTTACGTCCTACGAGCAGTACTTC. This translates into CASSPVTSYEQYF. Full variable domain (missing parts from reference TRBV5-1 and TRBJ2-7): KAGVTQTPRYLIKTRGQQVTLSCSPISGHRSVSWYQQTPGQGLQFLFEYFSETQRNKGNFPGRFSGRQFSNSRSEMNVSTLELGDSALYLCASSPVTSYEQYFGPGTRLTVT.

This chain joins TRBV11-2 and TRBJ1-3; D might be TRBD1 (5 bases). Trimming stripped 4 bases from V and 4 bases from J, with 14 bases between. The CDR3 loop spans 15 amino acids. The germline V gene encodes CDR1 SGHAT and CDR2 FQNNGV. The DNA of the CDR3 is TGTGCCAGCAGCTCCAGTCAGGGCAGCGGAAACACCATATATTTT. The encoded protein is CASSSSQGSGNTIYF.

V usage is TRBV25-1 and J usage is TRBJ1-1; TRBD1 agrees at 9 bases. Germline assignment: CDR1 MGHDK and CDR2 SYGVNS. This CDR3 has 16 residues. V was pared by 0 bases and J by 4 bases, with 6 bases of the junction left unmatched. The CDR3 DNA reads as TGTGCCAGCAGTGAATATAAAGGGACAGGGTTCACTGAAGCTTTCTTT. Encoded protein: CASSEYKGTGFTEAFF. Supplemented by reference TRBV25-1 and TRBJ1-1, the full variable domain reads EADIYQTPRYLVIGTGKKITLECSQTMGHDKMYWYQQDPGMELHLIHYSYGVNSTEKGDLSSESTVSRIRTEHFPLTLESARPSHTSQYLCASSEYKGTGFTEAFFGQGTRLTVV.

This chain connects TRBV10-3 to TRBJ1-5; tentatively, D is TRBD1 (5 bases). Trimming removed 8 bases at V and 2 bases at J, with 16 bases between. The CDR3 extends over 15 amino acids. CDR1 ENHRY and CDR2 SYGVKD come from the germline V gene. The CDR3 DNA sequence: TGTGCCATCTCTTCCCAGGGCTTGGGCAATCAGCCCCAGCATTTT. This gives the protein CAISSQGLGNQPQHF.

The rearrangement uses TRBV7-2 and TRBJ2-7, with TRBD1 as a possible D gene (5 bases). Trimming took 2 bases from V and 5 from J, leaving 13 bases between them. This CDR3 has 14 amino acids. Germline V gives CDR1 SGHTA, CDR2 FQGNSA. The CDR3: CASSLLPGINEQYF. The CDR3 bases are TGTGCCAGCAGCTTACTGCCAGGGATTAACGAGCAGTACTTC.

About this clone itself: Other nucleotide sequences in the sample specify the same CDR3. This rearrangement joins TRBV30 to TRBJ1-5, with a weak D call TRBD1 (6 bases). V lost 2 bases, J lost 2 bases, and 10 bases lay in between. The CDR3 covers 14 residues. CDR1 is GTSNPN and CDR2 is SVGIG in the germline V gene (reference sequence). CDR3 sequence reads: CAWSKGGGNQPQHF. The CDR3 DNA reads TGTGCCTGGAGTAAAGGGGGTGGCAATCAGCCCCAGCATTTT.

The chain links TRBV3-1 (or the pseudogene TRBV3-2) to TRBJ1-1, with TRBD1 as a possible D gene (6 bases). Trimming cost V 4 bases and J 1 base, with 10 bases left between them. The germline V gene has CDR1 LGHDT and CDR2 YNNKEL (reference sequence). The CDR3 loop spans 14 amino acids. The CDR3, as DNA: TGTGCCAGCAGCCCCGGGACACCGAACACTGAAGCTTTCTTT. As protein: CASSPGTPNTEAFF.

On this clone: The identical CDR3 is also encoded by other nucleotide sequences in the sample. The rearrangement joins TRBV15 to TRBJ2-7, with TRBD2 as a possible D gene (5 bases). Trimming took off 3 bases at V and 4 bases at J, with 10 bases between the two ends. Germline assignment: CDR1 LNHNV and CDR2 YYDKDF (reference sequence). This CDR3 has 13 amino acids. For the CDR3, the DNA is TGTGCCACCAGCAGGGATCGGGGATACGAGCAGTACTTC. Translated, it gives CATSRDRGYEQYF.

The chain carries TRBV7-9 and TRBJ1-5; D not resolved. In germline, CDR1 is SEHNR, CDR2 FQNEAQ (reference sequence). The CDR3 is made up of 13 amino acids. V lost 0 bases and J 7 bases, leaving 7 bases between the germline ends. CDR3 region: CASSLAPRQPQHF. The DNA of the CDR3 is TGTGCCAGCAGCTTAGCCCCGCGGCAGCCCCAGCATTTT.

The chain uses TRBV10-3 and TRBJ2-1; TRBD2 matches 10 bases. J was trimmed by 0 bases and V by 10 bases; bases with no gene match: 6. Germline V gene sequence: CDR1 ENHRY, CDR2 SYGVKD. The CDR3 runs to 15 residues. CDR3 residues: CATSGLANSYNEQFF. The CDR3 DNA reads TGTGCCACCTCGGGACTAGCGAACTCCTACAATGAGCAGTTCTTC.

This clone appeared a single time. The J gene is TRBJ2-2, the V gene TRBV25-1; 7 bases are shared with TRBD1. J gave up 7 bases and V 4 bases, and 9 bases lay outside the gene matches. Germline-derived CDR1 and CDR2 are MGHDK and SYGVNS. This CDR3 has 15 amino acids. The CDR3 is CASSARGQEVGELFF. Written as DNA, the CDR3 is TGTGCCAGCAGTGCGAGGGGGCAGGAGGTCGGGGAGCTGTTTTTT.

The rearrangement joins TRBV10-1 to TRBJ2-3; 10 positions agree with TRBD2. In germline, CDR1 is WNHNN, CDR2 SYGVQD (reference sequence). The V segment lost 3 bases and the J segment 2 bases; nucleotides outside the gene matches: 2. The length of the CDR3 is 15 residues. The CDR3 coding sequence is TGCGCCAGCAGTGAACTAGCGGGGAACACAGATACGCAGTATTTT. This encodes CASSELAGNTDTQYF.

The V and J genes are TRBV20-1 and TRBJ2-7; no clear D. Germline CDR1 DFQATT, CDR2 SNEGSKA (reference sequence). V was cut by 6 bases and J by 4 bases, with 10 bases left in between. This CDR3 has 11 residues. The CDR3 spells CSAVGRYEQYF. CDR3 sequence (DNA): TGCAGTGCCGTCGGTCGGTACGAGCAGTACTTC.

The rearrangement joins TRBV6-5 to TRBJ2-1, with TRBD2 identical over 8 bases. Unmatched junction bases numbered 5, after V lost 0 bases and J lost 4 bases. CDR1 MNHEY and CDR2 SVGAGI come from the germline V gene. CDR3 length: 16 residues. The CDR3 sequence: CASSYSPAGVYNEQFF. The CDR3 DNA reads as TGTGCCAGCAGTTACTCGCCAGCGGGGGTATACAATGAGCAGTTCTTC.

J is TRBJ1-4 and V is TRBV7-2, with D possibly being TRBD1 (5 bases). The germline V gene encodes CDR1 SGHTA and CDR2 FQGNSA. This CDR3 is built from 15 residues. Trimming took off 1 base at V and 3 bases at J, with 9 bases between the two ends. The CDR3 is CASSLDRGANEKLFF. The CDR3 region has the DNA TGTGCCAGCAGCTTAGATAGGGGTGCTAATGAAAAACTGTTTTTT.

The rearrangement links TRBV5-4 to TRBJ1-4; perhaps TRBD1 as D (6 bases). CDR3 length equals 17 residues. Germline CDR1 reads SGHNT; CDR2 reads YYREEE (reference sequence). With 0 bases removed from V and 3 bases from J, the gap between germline ends came to 15 bases. The CDR3 DNA sequence: TGTGCCAGCAGCTTGGGCAGGGGTGGTCGATCTAATGAAAAACTGTTTTTT. It codes for CASSLGRGGRSNEKLFF.

The V call is TRBV3-1 (or the pseudogene TRBV3-2), the J call TRBJ1-6; the match to TRBD1 covers 11 bases. Germline CDR1 and CDR2: LGHDT and YNNKEL (reference sequence). This CDR3 is built from 17 residues. Unmatched junction bases numbered 11, after V lost 6 bases and J lost 7 bases. Here the CDR3 reads CASSHPGQGARNSPLHF. The DNA for the CDR3 is TGTGCCAGCAGTCATCCTGGACAGGGGGCAAGGAATTCACCCCTCCACTTT.

This sequence joins TRBV4-3 and TRBJ1-2; the D gene is possibly TRBD1 (6 bases). Trimming pared 0 bases from V and 4 bases from J, leaving 15 bases between. From germline, CDR1 is LGHNA and CDR2 YSLEER. The CDR3 loop spans 16 amino acids. The CDR3 reads CASSQDGGGRGYGYTF. The CDR3 nucleotides are TGCGCCAGCAGCCAAGATGGGGGGGGGCGAGGCTATGGCTACACCTTC.

This clone has a handful of counts. The rearrangement joins TRBV7-2 to TRBJ2-7, with 7 nucleotides matching TRBD2. The ends lost 1 base at V and 2 bases at J; junction bases unmatched: 2. CDR1 is SGHTA, CDR2 FQGNSA, per germline. This CDR3 is built from 14 residues. This CDR3 reads CASSLVGTTYEQYF. CDR3 sequence (DNA): TGTGCCAGCAGCTTAGTCGGGACTACCTACGAGCAGTACTTC.